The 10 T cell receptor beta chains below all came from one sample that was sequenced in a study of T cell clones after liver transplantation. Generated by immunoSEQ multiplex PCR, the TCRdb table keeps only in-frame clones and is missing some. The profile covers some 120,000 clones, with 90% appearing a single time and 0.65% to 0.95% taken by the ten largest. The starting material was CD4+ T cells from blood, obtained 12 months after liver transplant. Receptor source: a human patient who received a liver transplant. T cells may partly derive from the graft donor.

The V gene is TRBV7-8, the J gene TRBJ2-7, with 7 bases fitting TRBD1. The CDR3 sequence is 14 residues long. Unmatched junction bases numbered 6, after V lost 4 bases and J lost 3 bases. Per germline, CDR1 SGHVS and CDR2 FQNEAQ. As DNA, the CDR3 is TGTGCCAGCAGCTACCGGGACAGAGACTACGAGCAGTACTTC. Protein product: CASSYRDRDYEQYF.

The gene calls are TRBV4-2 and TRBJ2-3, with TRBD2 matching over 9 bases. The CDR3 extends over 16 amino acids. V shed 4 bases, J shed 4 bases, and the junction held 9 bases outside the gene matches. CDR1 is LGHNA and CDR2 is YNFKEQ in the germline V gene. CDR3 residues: CASSLIAGDQADTQYF. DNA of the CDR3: TGTGCCAGCAGCCTTATAGCGGGAGATCAGGCAGATACGCAGTATTTT.

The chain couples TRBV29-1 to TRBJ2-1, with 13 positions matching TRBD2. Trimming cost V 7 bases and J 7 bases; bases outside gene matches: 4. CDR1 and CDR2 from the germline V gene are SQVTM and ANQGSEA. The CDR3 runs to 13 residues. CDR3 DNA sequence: TGCAGCGAACTAGCGGGAGGGTTAAATGAGCAGTTCTTC. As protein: CSELAGGLNEQFF.

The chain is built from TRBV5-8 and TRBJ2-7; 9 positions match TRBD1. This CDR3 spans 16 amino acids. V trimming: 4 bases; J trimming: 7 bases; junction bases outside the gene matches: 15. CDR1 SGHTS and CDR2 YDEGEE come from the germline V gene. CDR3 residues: CASSPPMTGGPVEQYF. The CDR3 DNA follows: TGTGCCAGCAGCCCTCCCATGACAGGGGGACCCGTTGAGCAGTACTTC.

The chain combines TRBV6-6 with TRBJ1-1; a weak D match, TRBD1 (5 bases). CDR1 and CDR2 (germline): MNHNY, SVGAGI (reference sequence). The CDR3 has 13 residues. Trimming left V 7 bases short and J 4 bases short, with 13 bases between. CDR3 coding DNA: TGTGCCAGCAACCCAGGGCTCGGCACTGAAGCTTTCTTT. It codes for CASNPGLGTEAFF.

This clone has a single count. CDR3 in amino acids: CASSLGQGGGNTIYF. In nucleotides, the CDR3 is TGTGCCAGCAGCTTAGGACAGGGGGGTGGAAACACCATATATTTT. J is TRBJ1-3 and V is TRBV7-9; 9 bases align to TRBD1. The CDR3 consists of 15 residues. CDR1 is SEHNR, CDR2 FQNEAQ, per germline (reference sequence). Trimming removed 1 base from V and 3 bases from J; junction bases left unmatched: 1.

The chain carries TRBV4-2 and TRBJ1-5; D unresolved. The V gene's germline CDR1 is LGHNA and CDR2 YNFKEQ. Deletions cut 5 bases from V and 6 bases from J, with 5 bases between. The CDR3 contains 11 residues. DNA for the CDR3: TGTGCCAGCAGCTTGGGTCAGCCCCAGCATTTT. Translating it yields CASSLGQPQHF.

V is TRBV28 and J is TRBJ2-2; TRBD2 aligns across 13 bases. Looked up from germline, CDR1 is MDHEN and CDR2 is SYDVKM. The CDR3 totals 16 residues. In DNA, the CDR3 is TGTGCTGGGACTAGCGGGAAAAGGCCCCCCACCGGGGAGCTGTTTTTT. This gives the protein CAGTSGKRPPTGELFF.

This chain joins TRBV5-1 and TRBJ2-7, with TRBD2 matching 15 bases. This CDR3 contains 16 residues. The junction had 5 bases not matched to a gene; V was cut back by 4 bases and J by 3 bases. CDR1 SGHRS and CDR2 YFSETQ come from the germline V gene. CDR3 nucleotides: TGCGCCAGCAGCGACGAGGGACTAGCGGGAGGCTACGAGCAGTACTTC. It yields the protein CASSDEGLAGGYEQYF.

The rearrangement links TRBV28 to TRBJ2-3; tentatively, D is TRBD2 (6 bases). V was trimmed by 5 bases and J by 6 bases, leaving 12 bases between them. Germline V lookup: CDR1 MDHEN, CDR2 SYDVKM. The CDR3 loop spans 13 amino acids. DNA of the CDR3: TGTGCCAGCAGTCGGGGGTTCAGTGATACGCAGTATTTT. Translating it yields CASSRGFSDTQYF. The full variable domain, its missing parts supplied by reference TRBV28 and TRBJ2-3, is DVKVTQSSRYLVKRTGEKVFLECVQDMDHENMFWYRQDPGLGLRLIYFSYDVKMKEKGDIPEGYSVSREKKERFSLILESASTNQTSMYLCASSRGFSDTQYFGPGTRLTVL.